This is a list of T cell receptor beta chains from one sample in a study of blood T cell repertoires in COVID-19. TCRdb's table, derived via immunoSEQ multiplex PCR, lists solely in-frame clones and lacks some. The sample records 150,000 or so clones, 83% being singletons. Sequencing used peripheral blood. The receptors were gathered from a woman aged 55-69 years with COVID-19, enrolled during active disease. Each CDR3 is given with its conserved first and last residue. The D gene is left open where the match is weak. Size is omitted from some rows. Given values are once, few, many or a class for expanded clones.

clone_size: once
v_call: TRBV11-2
j_call: TRBJ1-1
d_call: TRBD1
cdr3_nt: TGTGCCAGCAGCTTAAAGGGGGCAGAGGGGAACACTGAAGCTTTCTTT
cdr3_aa: CASSLKGAEGNTEAFF

clone_size: -
v_call: TRBV6-5
j_call: TRBJ1-4
d_call: -
cdr3_nt: TGTGCCAGCAGCGTCGGGACTCAAGAAAAACTGTTTTTT
cdr3_aa: CASSVGTQEKLFF

clone_size: -
v_call: TRBV2
j_call: TRBJ1-5
d_call: -
cdr3_nt: TGTGCCAGCAGTGAGCACCGGGGGGGTGCAAATCAGCCCCAGCATTTT
cdr3_aa: CASSEHRGGANQPQHF

clone_size: once
v_call: TRBV12-3/TRBV12-4
j_call: TRBJ2-3
d_call: -
cdr3_nt: TGTGCCAGCAGTTTCTCGACTAGTAATACGCAGTATTTT
cdr3_aa: CASSFSTSNTQYF

clone_size: -
v_call: TRBV2
j_call: TRBJ1-2
d_call: TRBD1
cdr3_nt: TGTGCCAGCAGACGGACAGGGGATCGCTATGGCTACACCTTC
cdr3_aa: CASRRTGDRYGYTF

clone_size: -
v_call: TRBV12-5
j_call: TRBJ1-2
d_call: -
cdr3_nt: TGTGCTAGTGGTTCCCGGACGGAGGTAATTGGCTACACCTTC
cdr3_aa: CASGSRTEVIGYTF

clone_size: -
v_call: TRBV24-1
j_call: TRBJ1-5
d_call: TRBD1
cdr3_nt: TGTGCCACCAGTGAGGGAGGACAGGGCGCGGGTCAGCCCCAGCATTTT
cdr3_aa: CATSEGGQGAGQPQHF

clone_size: -
v_call: TRBV30
j_call: TRBJ1-1
d_call: -
cdr3_nt: TGTGCCTGGAGTGGCGAGCGGGCTTTCTTT
cdr3_aa: CAWSGERAFF

clone_size: -
v_call: TRBV9
j_call: TRBJ2-3
d_call: -
cdr3_nt: TGTGCCAGCAGCGTAAGGACTATTCCTAGCACAGATACGCAGTATTTT
cdr3_aa: CASSVRTIPSTDTQYF

clone_size: -
v_call: TRBV5-1
j_call: TRBJ1-2
d_call: TRBD1
cdr3_nt: TGCGCCAGCAGCTTGGAGTCCTCGGGACAGGGTTACTACACCTTC
cdr3_aa: CASSLESSGQGYYTF

clone_size: -
v_call: TRBV19
j_call: TRBJ1-6
d_call: -
cdr3_nt: TGTGCCAGTAGTATACAACAGGGCGCCTATAATTCACCCCTCCACTTT
cdr3_aa: CASSIQQGAYNSPLHF

clone_size: -
v_call: TRBV27
j_call: TRBJ1-1
d_call: TRBD1
cdr3_nt: TGTGCCAGCAGTTTCCAGGGGGAGTACACTGAAGCTTTCTTT
cdr3_aa: CASSFQGEYTEAFF

clone_size: -
v_call: TRBV5-4
j_call: TRBJ1-5
d_call: TRBD1
cdr3_nt: TGTGCCAGCAGTTCCGGGACAGGGGTTAATCAGCCCCAGCATTTT
cdr3_aa: CASSSGTGVNQPQHF

clone_size: once
v_call: TRBV5-1
j_call: TRBJ2-3
d_call: TRBD1
cdr3_nt: TGCGCCAGCAGCGGGACAGCGCTTAGCACAGATACGCAGTATTTT
cdr3_aa: CASSGTALSTDTQYF

clone_size: -
v_call: TRBV3-1/TRBV3-2
j_call: TRBJ2-3
d_call: TRBD2
cdr3_nt: TGTGCCAGCAAGGAAAGCGGGGGGGCCGGGACCACAGATACGCAGTATTTT
cdr3_aa: CASKESGGAGTTDTQYF

clone_size: -
v_call: TRBV9
j_call: TRBJ2-1
d_call: TRBD1
cdr3_nt: TGTGCCAGCAGCGTAGGGGGGACAGGAACATACAATGAGCAGTTCTTC
cdr3_aa: CASSVGGTGTYNEQFF

clone_size: -
v_call: TRBV23-1
j_call: TRBJ2-4
d_call: -
cdr3_nt: TGCGCCAGTTGGGAGACCAGAGACATTCAGTACTTC
cdr3_aa: CASWETRDIQYF

clone_size: -
v_call: TRBV15
j_call: TRBJ1-4
d_call: TRBD1
cdr3_nt: TGTGCCACCAGCACTATCAGGACAGGGGGCTTTGAAAAACTGTTTTTT
cdr3_aa: CATSTIRTGGFEKLFF

clone_size: -
v_call: TRBV11-1
j_call: TRBJ1-1
d_call: TRBD1
cdr3_nt: TGTGCCAGCAGCCTTCGACAGGGACACACTGAAGCTTTCTTT
cdr3_aa: CASSLRQGHTEAFF

clone_size: -
v_call: TRBV12-3/TRBV12-4
j_call: TRBJ1-5
d_call: -
cdr3_nt: TGTGCCAGCAGTTTAACCAGGGGACAGCCCCAGCATTTT
cdr3_aa: CASSLTRGQPQHF

clone_size: -
v_call: TRBV6-5
j_call: TRBJ1-1
d_call: -
cdr3_nt: TGTGCCAGCAGTTACCCAGGCAACCTTAAGGACACTGAAGCTTTCTTT
cdr3_aa: CASSYPGNLKDTEAFF

clone_size: once
v_call: TRBV29-1
j_call: TRBJ1-1
d_call: -
cdr3_nt: TGCAGCGTTTCCGGGGGAGGGTTGGGCACTGAAGCTTTCTTT
cdr3_aa: CSVSGGGLGTEAFF

clone_size: -
v_call: TRBV6-1
j_call: TRBJ1-2
d_call: -
cdr3_nt: TGTGCCAGCAGTGAACGGGCCCGCGGGTCCCTTAACTATGGCTACACCTTC
cdr3_aa: CASSERARGSLNYGYTF

clone_size: -
v_call: TRBV3-1/TRBV3-2
j_call: TRBJ1-5
d_call: TRBD1
cdr3_nt: TGTGCCAGCAGCCAAGGACAGGGGAACAATCAGCCCCAGCATTTT
cdr3_aa: CASSQGQGNNQPQHF

clone_size: -
v_call: TRBV18
j_call: TRBJ2-3
d_call: TRBD1
cdr3_nt: TGTGCCAGCTCACCGCTCGGGACAGGGGACAGGCCAGATACGCAGTATTTT
cdr3_aa: CASSPLGTGDRPDTQYF

clone_size: -
v_call: TRBV7-9
j_call: TRBJ1-1
d_call: TRBD1
cdr3_nt: TGTGCCAGCAGCACCGACAGGGGTGAAGCTTTCTTT
cdr3_aa: CASSTDRGEAFF